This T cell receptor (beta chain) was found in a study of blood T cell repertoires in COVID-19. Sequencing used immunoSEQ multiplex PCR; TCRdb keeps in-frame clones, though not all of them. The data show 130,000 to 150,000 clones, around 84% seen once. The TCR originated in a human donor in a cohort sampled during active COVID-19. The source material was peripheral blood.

CDR3 sequence (DNA): TGTGCCAGCAGTTTAGTAGGAGGAGGCTACACCTTC. It is translated as CASSLVGGGYTF. The chain links TRBV12-3 or TRBV12-4 to TRBJ1-2; D is unclear. The V and J ends lost 1 base and 8 bases respectively, with 8 bases between them. The CDR3 loop spans 12 amino acids.